A selection of T cell receptor beta chains follows, all from one sample in a study of cytomegalovirus exposure and HLA in healthy donors. The method was immunoSEQ multiplex PCR; TCRdb's version includes in-frame clones alone and lacks a portion of them. The data show more than 80,000 clones, around 82% seen once. Material for sequencing was PBMCs. The source is a man aged 45-65 years in good health and CMV-seronegative. Each CDR3 is given with its conserved first and last residue. Each record gives: CDR3 length, J gene, clone size, D gene, V gene, CDR3 protein, CDR3 DNA. D genes are given only for firm matches. Clone size is stated in some rows and not others, as once, few, many or a class when expanded.

15 | TRBJ2-1 | . | TRBD1 | TRBV19 | CASSIRGQTYNEQFF | TGTGCCAGTAGTATACGGGGACAGACGTACAATGAGCAGTTCTTC
13 | TRBJ1-4 | . | . | TRBV2 | CASSEARPGELFF | TGTGCCAGCAGTGAAGCGCGGCCGGGAGAACTGTTTTTT
16 | TRBJ2-7 | . | . | TRBV7-2 | CASSLSLGADSYEQYF | TGTGCCAGCAGCCTTTCACTTGGGGCCGATTCCTACGAGCAGTACTTC
13 | TRBJ2-1 | . | TRBD1 | TRBV27 | CASRRQGGNEQFF | TGTGCCAGCAGGAGACAGGGGGGGAATGAGCAGTTCTTC
12 | TRBJ1-6 | . | . | TRBV5-4 | CASSLDGSPLHF | TGTGCCAGCAGCTTGGACGGTTCACCCCTCCACTTT
13 | TRBJ1-3 | . | TRBD1 | TRBV11-2 | CASSLDRDSISNF | TGTGCCAGCAGCTTAGACCGGGACAGCATTTCCAATTTT
13 | TRBJ1-1 | . | . | TRBV10-3 | CAIVADMNTEAFF | TGTGCCATCGTCGCAGACATGAACACTGAAGCTTTCTTT
14 | TRBJ2-2 | few | TRBD1 | TRBV2 | CASSKGQGAGELFF | TGTGCCAGCAGTAAAGGACAGGGTGCCGGGGAGCTGTTTTTT
15 | TRBJ2-3 | . | . | TRBV6-6 | CASSNPNRGTDTQYF | TGTGCCAGCAGCAATCCCAACAGGGGCACAGATACGCAGTATTTT
18 | TRBJ1-1 | . | TRBD1 | TRBV7-9 | CASSKPRFTGTENTEAFF | TGTGCCAGCAGCAAACCTCGATTTACCGGGACAGAGAACACTGAAGCTTTCTTT
16 | TRBJ2-1 | . | . | TRBV29-1 | CSVGGPGKSSYNEQFF | TGCAGCGTTGGGGGGCCAGGGAAGAGCTCCTACAATGAGCAGTTCTTC
14 | TRBJ1-2 | . | . | TRBV28 | CATPPGGRISGYTF | TGTGCCACCCCCCCCGGGGGGCGAATATCGGGCTACACCTTC
14 | TRBJ1-6 | . | . | TRBV2 | CASTWTGGYSPLHF | TGTGCCAGCACCTGGACGGGAGGTTATTCACCCCTCCACTTT
15 | TRBJ2-1 | . | TRBD2 | TRBV30 | CAWTRASGGINEQFF | TGTGCCTGGACCCGGGCTAGCGGGGGGATCAATGAGCAGTTCTTC
16 | TRBJ1-5 | . | . | TRBV18 | CASSPSLRDSNQPQHF | TGTGCCAGCTCCCCCTCCCTTAGAGATAGCAATCAGCCCCAGCATTTT
14 | TRBJ2-5 | . | . | TRBV5-1 | CASSSGSLQETQYF | TGCGCCAGCAGCTCTGGCAGTCTCCAAGAGACCCAGTACTTC
19 | TRBJ2-2 | . | TRBD2 | TRBV5-1 | CASSWIPGTSGGNTGELFF | TGCGCCAGCAGCTGGATTCCCGGGACTAGCGGGGGGAACACCGGGGAGCTGTTTTTT
15 | TRBJ2-5 | once | TRBD1 | TRBV27 | CASSELGGQGETQYF | TGTGCCAGCAGCGAATTAGGGGGACAGGGGGAGACCCAGTACTTC
15 | TRBJ1-1 | . | . | TRBV7-9 | CASSLAFGLNTEAFF | TGTGCCAGTAGCTTAGCGTTCGGTTTGAACACTGAAGCTTTCTTT
15 | TRBJ1-5 | . | TRBD1 | TRBV28 | CASSFNRDRIQPQHF | TGTGCCAGCAGTTTTAACCGGGACAGAATTCAGCCCCAGCATTTT
18 | TRBJ1-1 | . | . | TRBV7-9 | CASSLGRGGEGMNTEAFF | TGTGCCAGCAGCTTAGGGAGGGGTGGCGAGGGGATGAACACTGAAGCTTTCTTT
14 | TRBJ2-3 | . | . | TRBV19 | CASNVRFDTDTQYF | TGTGCCAGCAACGTCCGGTTTGACACAGATACGCAGTATTTT
20 | TRBJ1-5 | . | TRBD1 | TRBV5-5 | CASRLKGWARGMWGNQPQHF | TGTGCCAGCAGACTCAAAGGGTGGGCCAGGGGGATGTGGGGCAATCAGCCCCAGCATTTT
17 | TRBJ2-2 | . | . | TRBV15 | CATSRQGLQSNTGELFF | TGTGCCACCAGCAGACAGGGGCTACAGTCGAACACCGGGGAGCTGTTTTTT
14 | TRBJ2-1 | . | . | TRBV7-2 | CASSSAGSYNEQFF | TGTGCCAGCAGCTCCGCCGGCTCCTACAATGAGCAGTTCTTC
16 | TRBJ1-6 | . | . | TRBV13 | CASSPRGISGNSPLHF | TGTGCCAGCAGCCCTCGGGGAATCTCGGGAAATTCACCCCTCCACTTT
13 | TRBJ2-2 | . | . | TRBV9 | CASSAQAVGELFF | TGTGCCAGCAGCGCCCAAGCGGTCGGGGAGCTGTTTTTT
13 | TRBJ1-2 | once | TRBD1 | TRBV29-1 | CSVEETGARGCTF | TGCAGCGTTGAAGAGACAGGGGCCAGGGGCTGCACCTTC
13 | TRBJ2-3 | . | . | TRBV6-5 | CAISGTLEDTQYF | TGTGCCATCTCCGGGACATTAGAGGATACGCAGTATTTT
17 | TRBJ1-1 | . | . | TRBV7-9 | CSSSLPGGADFNTEAFF | TGTTCCAGCAGCCTCCCTGGGGGGGCGGATTTCAACACTGAAGCTTTCTTT
16 | TRBJ2-5 | . | TRBD2 | TRBV13 | CATTARLAGLQETQYF | TGTGCCACAACAGCCCGGCTAGCGGGGTTACAAGAGACCCAGTACTTC